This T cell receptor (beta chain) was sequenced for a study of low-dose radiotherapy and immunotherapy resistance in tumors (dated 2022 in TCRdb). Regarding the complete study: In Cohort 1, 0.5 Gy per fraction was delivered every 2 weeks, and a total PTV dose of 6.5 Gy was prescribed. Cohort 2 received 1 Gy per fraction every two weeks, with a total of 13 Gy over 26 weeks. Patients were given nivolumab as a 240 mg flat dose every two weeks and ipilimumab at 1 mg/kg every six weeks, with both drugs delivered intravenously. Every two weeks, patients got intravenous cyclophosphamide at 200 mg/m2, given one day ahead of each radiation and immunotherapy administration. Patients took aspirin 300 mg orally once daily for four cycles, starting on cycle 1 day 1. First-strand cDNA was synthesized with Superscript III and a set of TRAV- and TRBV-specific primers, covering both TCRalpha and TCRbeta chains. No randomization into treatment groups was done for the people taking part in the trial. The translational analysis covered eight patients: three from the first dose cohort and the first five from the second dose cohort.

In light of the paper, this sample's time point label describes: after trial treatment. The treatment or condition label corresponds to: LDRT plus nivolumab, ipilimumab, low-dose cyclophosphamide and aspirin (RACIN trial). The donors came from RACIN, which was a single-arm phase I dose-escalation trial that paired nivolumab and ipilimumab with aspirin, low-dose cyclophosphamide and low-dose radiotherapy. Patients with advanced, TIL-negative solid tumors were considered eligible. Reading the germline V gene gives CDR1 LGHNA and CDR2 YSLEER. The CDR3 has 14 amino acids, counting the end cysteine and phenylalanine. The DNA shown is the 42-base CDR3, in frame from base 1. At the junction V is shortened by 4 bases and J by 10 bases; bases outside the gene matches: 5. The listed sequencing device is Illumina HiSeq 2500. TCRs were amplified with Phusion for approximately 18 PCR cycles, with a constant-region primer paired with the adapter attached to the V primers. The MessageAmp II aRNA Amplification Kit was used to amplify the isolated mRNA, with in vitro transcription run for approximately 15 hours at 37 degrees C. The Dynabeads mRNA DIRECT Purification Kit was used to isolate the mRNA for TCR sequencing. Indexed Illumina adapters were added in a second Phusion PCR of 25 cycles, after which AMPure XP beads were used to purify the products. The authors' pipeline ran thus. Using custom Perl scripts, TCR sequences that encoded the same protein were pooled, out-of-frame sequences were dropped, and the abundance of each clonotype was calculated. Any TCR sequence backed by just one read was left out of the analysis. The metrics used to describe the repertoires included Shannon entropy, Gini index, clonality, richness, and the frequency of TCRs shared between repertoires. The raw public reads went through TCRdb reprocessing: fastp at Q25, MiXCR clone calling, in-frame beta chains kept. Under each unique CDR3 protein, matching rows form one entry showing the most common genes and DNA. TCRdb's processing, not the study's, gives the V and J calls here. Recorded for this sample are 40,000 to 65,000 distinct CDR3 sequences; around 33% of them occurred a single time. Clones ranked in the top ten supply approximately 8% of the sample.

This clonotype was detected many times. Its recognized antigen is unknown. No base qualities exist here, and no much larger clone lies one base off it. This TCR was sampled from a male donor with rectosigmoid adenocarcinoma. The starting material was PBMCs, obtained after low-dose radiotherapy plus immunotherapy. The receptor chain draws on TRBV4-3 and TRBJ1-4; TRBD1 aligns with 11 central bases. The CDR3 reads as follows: CASSPGQGAGKLFF. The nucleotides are TGCGCCAGCAGCCCCGGACAGGGGGCGGGAAAACTGTTTTTT.